The clone carrying this T cell receptor (beta chain) has only a few counts. The germline gives CDR1 SNHLY, CDR2 FYNNEI. V lost 3 bases and J lost 0, with 10 bases in between. The CDR3 sequence is 15 residues long. The sample is drawn from a study of cytomegalovirus exposure and HLA in healthy donors. The overall study: Ancestry clustering placed 70% to 90% of 300 to 400 genotyped donors in the Caucasian-associated cluster.

The PCR ran on 60 Vbeta and 13 Jbeta primers. Repertoires were generated with immunoSEQ multiplex PCR, while TCRdb's copy carries only in-frame clones and drops some. The data contain some 170,000 clones, 72% of them singletons. The sequence was collected from a human donor in good health. Source material: PBMCs. This rearrangement joins TRBV2 to TRBJ2-3; D remains ambiguous. The CDR3 protein is CASSEAPQSTDTQYF. The CDR3 DNA follows: TGTGCCAGCAGTGAGGCCCCCCAGAGCACAGATACGCAGTATTTT.